Listed below are T cell receptor beta chains from one sample, sequenced in a study of shared clonotypes between healthy human individuals. The protocol was immunoSEQ multiplex PCR, while the TCRdb copy is restricted to in-frame clones and leaves out a portion. The table has millions of clones, approximately 92% seen once. Sequencing used naive CD4+ T cells sorted from blood. These receptors all stem from a man between 18 and 29 years old in good health. CDR3s include the opening cysteine and the closing phenylalanine or tryptophan. D genes are given only for firm matches. Some rows mark clone size as missing; the rest say once, few, many or name a class of expanded clone.

J | D | V | size | CDR3 | DNA
TRBJ2-7 | NA | TRBV6-5 | NA | CASRAGGAYEQYF | TGTGCCAGCAGAGCAGGGGGGGCCTACGAGCAGTACTTC
TRBJ2-7 | TRBD1 | TRBV2 | NA | CASRKAGTGSYEQYF | TGTGCCAGCAGGAAGGCCGGGACAGGTTCCTACGAGCAGTACTTC
TRBJ1-6 | NA | TRBV1 | NA | CTSSLDRTGTGNWDSPLHF | TGCACCAGCAGCCTAGATCGTACCGGGACAGGTAATTGGGATTCACCCCTCCACTTT
TRBJ2-7 | TRBD1 | TRBV7-2 | NA | CASAPDRVYEQYF | TGTGCCAGCGCCCCGGACAGGGTCTACGAGCAGTACTTC
TRBJ2-5 | NA | TRBV11-2 | NA | CASSPRGVGVETQYF | TGTGCCAGCAGCCCCCGCGGGGTTGGGGTGGAGACCCAGTACTTC
TRBJ1-3 | NA | TRBV18 | NA | CASSARTVNTIYF | TGTGCCAGCTCAGCCAGAACGGTAAACACCATATATTTT
TRBJ1-5 | NA | TRBV6-5 | NA | CASSYSGLNQPQHF | TGTGCCAGCAGTTACTCCGGTCTCAATCAGCCCCAGCATTTT
TRBJ2-3 | NA | TRBV9 | NA | CASSVSGVGTDTQYF | TGTGCCAGCAGCGTCTCGGGAGTGGGCACAGATACGCAGTATTTT
TRBJ2-1 | TRBD1 | TRBV5-1 | NA | CASSAGGGNNEQFF | TGCGCCAGCAGCGCAGGGGGCGGAAACAATGAGCAGTTCTTC
TRBJ2-2 | NA | TRBV4-3 | NA | CASSQDPKGENTGELFF | TGCGCCAGCAGCCAAGACCCGAAGGGGGAAAACACCGGGGAGCTGTTTTTT
TRBJ1-5 | NA | TRBV5-1 | NA | CASSLEGDGNQPQHF | TGCGCCAGCAGCTTGGAGGGGGATGGCAATCAGCCCCAGCATTTT
TRBJ1-5 | NA | TRBV19 | NA | CASSIAGSNQPQHF | TGTGCCAGTAGTATAGCGGGTAGCAATCAGCCCCAGCATTTT
TRBJ2-3 | NA | TRBV10-3 | NA | CAISEERRYGTDTQYF | TGTGCCATCAGTGAGGAACGGAGATATGGCACAGATACGCAGTATTTT
TRBJ2-7 | NA | TRBV5-1 | NA | CASSLGRDYEQYF | TGCGCCAGCAGCCTAGGACGGGACTACGAGCAGTACTTC
TRBJ1-5 | NA | TRBV5-5 | NA | CASSLVNQPQHF | TGTGCCAGCAGCTTGGTTAATCAGCCCCAGCATTTT
TRBJ1-1 | NA | TRBV18 | NA | CASSPSLEAFF | TGTGCCAGCTCACCAAGTCTCGAAGCTTTCTTT
TRBJ2-1 | TRBD1 | TRBV10-2 | NA | CASSEPDRVAQRQFF | TGCGCCAGCAGTGAGCCGGACAGGGTAGCTCAGCGGCAGTTCTTC
TRBJ1-1 | NA | TRBV5-1 | NA | CASTDGMNTEAFF | TGCGCCAGCACGGATGGCATGAACACTGAAGCTTTCTTT
TRBJ1-1 | NA | TRBV7-9 | few | CASSLAQGTEAFF | TGTGCCAGCAGCTTAGCACAGGGCACTGAAGCTTTCTTT
TRBJ1-5 | NA | TRBV19 | once | CASSGRDTSNQPQHF | TGTGCCAGTAGTGGAAGAGACACCAGCAATCAGCCCCAGCATTTT
TRBJ1-2 | TRBD1 | TRBV18 | NA | CASSPMDRSLGYTF | TGTGCCAGCTCACCGATGGACAGGTCTCTTGGCTACACCTTC
TRBJ2-7 | NA | TRBV19 | few | CASSVGPSYEQYF | TGTGCCAGTAGTGTGGGACCGAGCTACGAGCAGTACTTC
TRBJ1-6 | NA | TRBV2 | few | CASSAEENSPLHF | TGTGCCAGCAGTGCTGAGGAAAATTCACCCCTCCACTTT
TRBJ2-3 | TRBD1 | TRBV7-9 | NA | CASSPRQGPTDTQYF | TGTGCCAGCAGCCCAAGACAGGGTCCCACAGATACGCAGTATTTT
TRBJ2-3 | NA | TRBV9 | NA | CASSVLGDTQYF | TGTGCCAGCAGCGTCTTAGGAGATACGCAGTATTTT
TRBJ2-3 | NA | TRBV20-1 | NA | CSASGQDTQYF | TGCAGTGCTAGTGGTCAGGATACGCAGTATTTT
TRBJ1-5 | NA | TRBV7-9 | few | CASSPRQGAGQPQHF | TGTGCCAGCAGCCCAAGGCAGGGAGCGGGCCAGCCCCAGCATTTT
TRBJ2-5 | TRBD1 | TRBV7-2 | NA | CASSKASSRTGQETQYF | TGTGCCAGCAGCAAAGCTTCCTCCAGGACAGGCCAAGAGACCCAGTACTTC
TRBJ1-4 | NA | TRBV15 | NA | CATSRAGNEKLFF | TGTGCCACCAGCAGGGCAGGGAATGAAAAACTGTTTTTT
TRBJ2-1 | TRBD2 | TRBV19 | NA | CARGLAGGYLRYEQFF | TGTGCCAGGGGACTAGCGGGGGGTTATCTAAGGTATGAGCAGTTCTTC
TRBJ1-3 | NA | TRBV5-1 | NA | CASSLAGGARSGNTIYF | TGCGCCAGCAGCTTGGCCGGGGGGGCCCGCTCTGGAAACACCATATATTTT
TRBJ1-5 | NA | TRBV19 | NA | CASSSGLYSNQPQHF | TGTGCCAGTAGTTCAGGGCTATATAGCAATCAGCCCCAGCATTTT
TRBJ2-3 | NA | TRBV6-4 | NA | CASSDYRVPDTQYF | TGTGCCAGCAGTGACTATCGGGTCCCAGATACGCAGTATTTT
TRBJ1-5 | TRBD1 | TRBV19 | NA | CASSKDRGWNQPQHF | TGTGCCAGTAGTAAGGACAGGGGATGGAATCAGCCCCAGCATTTT
TRBJ1-5 | NA | TRBV7-2 | NA | CASSSLDSLGNQPQHF | TGTGCCAGCAGCTCGCTGGACAGCTTAGGGAATCAGCCCCAGCATTTT
TRBJ2-7 | TRBD1 | TRBV2 | NA | CASSGSQGALYEQYF | TGTGCCAGCAGTGGAAGTCAGGGGGCGCTTTACGAGCAGTACTTC
TRBJ2-5 | NA | TRBV5-1 | NA | CASSSNPGETQYF | TGCGCCAGCAGCTCGAACCCTGGGGAGACCCAGTACTTC
TRBJ1-1 | NA | TRBV6-1 | NA | CASSDVWGGTEAFF | TGTGCCAGCAGTGATGTCTGGGGGGGCACTGAAGCTTTCTTT
TRBJ1-5 | TRBD1 | TRBV5-1 | NA | CASSSQGDQPQHF | TGCGCCAGCAGCTCACAGGGGGATCAGCCCCAGCATTTT
TRBJ2-7 | NA | TRBV6-6 | NA | CASSPPRQLYEQYF | TGTGCCAGCAGTCCCCCTAGACAGCTCTACGAGCAGTACTTC
TRBJ2-2 | NA | TRBV6-6 | NA | CASSYSQGREAGELFF | TGTGCCAGCAGTTACTCGCAGGGGCGTGAGGCCGGGGAGCTGTTTTTT
TRBJ1-1 | NA | TRBV30 | NA | CAWSLQENTEAFF | TGTGCCTGGAGTCTTCAGGAGAACACTGAAGCTTTCTTT
TRBJ2-5 | NA | TRBV7-2 | NA | CASSTPGHQETQYF | TGTGCCAGCAGCACGCCGGGACACCAAGAGACCCAGTACTTC
TRBJ2-7 | TRBD2 | TRBV27 | NA | CASSAGTSGRIYEQYF | TGTGCCAGCTCCGCCGGGACTAGCGGGAGGATATACGAGCAGTACTTC
TRBJ2-1 | NA | TRBV5-1 | NA | CASSLEGWGNEQFF | TGCGCCAGCAGCTTGGAGGGCTGGGGGAATGAGCAGTTCTTC
TRBJ1-6 | NA | TRBV19 | few | CASSMNGAMGSPLHF | TGTGCCAGTAGTATGAATGGGGCTATGGGTTCACCCCTCCACTTT
TRBJ1-1 | NA | TRBV6-1 | NA | CASSGGVGSSNTEAFF | TGTGCCAGCAGTGGAGGTGTGGGGTCTTCGAACACTGAAGCTTTCTTT
TRBJ1-4 | NA | TRBV18 | NA | CASSLSYDGTTNEKLFF | TGTGCCAGCTCACTCTCCTATGACGGAACAACTAATGAAAAACTGTTTTTT
TRBJ2-1 | TRBD2 | TRBV4-3 | NA | CASSQDPSGSWGEQFF | TGCGCCAGCAGCCAAGATCCTAGCGGGAGTTGGGGTGAGCAGTTCTTC
TRBJ2-2 | NA | TRBV5-1 | NA | CASSSLGTVNTGELFF | TGCGCCAGCAGCTCCCTAGGGACGGTGAACACCGGGGAGCTGTTTTTT
TRBJ2-4 | TRBD1 | TRBV5-1 | NA | CASSFGQGVDIQYF | TGCGCCAGCAGCTTTGGACAGGGAGTGGACATTCAGTACTTC
TRBJ2-1 | NA | TRBV18 | NA | CASSPPGRNEQFF | TGTGCCAGCTCACCACCGGGGCGGAATGAGCAGTTCTTC
TRBJ2-5 | NA | TRBV21-1 | NA | CASSKLPLLRQGEQETQYF | TGTGCCAGCAGCAAACTCCCTCTTCTGCGACAGGGGGAACAAGAGACCCAGTACTTC
TRBJ2-7 | NA | TRBV5-1 | NA | CASRGHGRGEQYF | TGCGCCTCCCGGGGGCACGGCCGGGGGGAGCAGTACTTC
TRBJ1-1 | NA | TRBV10-3 | once | CAISPYGGENTEAFF | TGTGCCATCAGTCCCTATGGGGGCGAGAACACTGAAGCTTTCTTT
TRBJ2-2 | NA | TRBV5-1 | few | CASSFAGELFF | TGCGCCAGCAGCTTCGCCGGGGAGCTGTTTTTT
TRBJ1-5 | NA | TRBV7-2 | NA | CASSLTGGQPQHF | TGTGCCAGCAGCTTAACCGGGGGCCAGCCCCAGCATTTT
TRBJ2-5 | NA | TRBV5-1 | NA | CASSLLGPEETQYF | TGCGCCAGCAGCCTTTTGGGACCTGAAGAGACCCAGTACTTC
TRBJ1-3 | NA | TRBV5-1 | NA | CASSLARTGSPGNTIYF | TGCGCCAGCAGCTTGGCCCGTACAGGGTCCCCTGGAAACACCATATATTTT
TRBJ2-7 | TRBD1 | TRBV2 | once | CASTNPGTAYEQYF | TGTGCCAGCACAAACCCCGGGACAGCCTACGAGCAGTACTTC